This is a list of T cell receptor beta chains from one sample in a study of regulatory T cells in long-lasting Graves disease. TCRdb recomputed calls from the multiplex PCR reads with MiXCR, one row per CDR3 protein. The repertoire holds about half a million distinct CDR3 sequences, with around 12% as singletons. This same sample was also taken into another study, of T cells in Graves' hyperthyroidism and ophthalmopathy.

Specimen: peripheral blood mononuclear cells (PBMCs), collected at new diagnosis, from a patient treated with antithyroid drugs. The receptors here all came from a woman aged 25-40 years with Graves disease. Both conserved end residues are part of each CDR3. The D gene is left open where the match is weak. The listing skips clone size in some rows; elsewhere it reads once, few, many or a size class.

j_call d_call clone_size v_call cdr3_nt cdr3_aa
TRBJ2-3 . few TRBV4-3 TGCGCCAGCAGCCATACCCCCGAGGCCACAGATACGCAGTATTTT CASSHTPEATDTQYF
TRBJ2-7 . many TRBV28 TGTGCCAGCAGTGACGTACGCTACGAGCAGTACTTC CASSDVRYEQYF
TRBJ2-7 TRBD1 . TRBV12-3/TRBV12-4 TGTGCCAGCAGTTTAGCTACAGGGGGCGGGTACGAGCAGTACTTC CASSLATGGGYEQYF
TRBJ2-3 . many TRBV27 TGTGCCAGCAGTCCGCAAAAAAAGCAAACAGATACGCAGTATTTT CASSPQKKQTDTQYF
TRBJ1-5 . few TRBV19 TGTGCCAGTGATCAGCGTTGGGGTGGTAAGGATCAGCCCCAGCATTTT CASDQRWGGKDQPQHF
TRBJ2-1 TRBD2 few TRBV19 TGTGCCAGTAGTGCCCTCACTAGCGGTACCTACAATGAGCAGTTCTTC CASSALTSGTYNEQFF
TRBJ2-7 TRBD1 many TRBV9 TGTGCCAGCAGCGCCGACAGGGGGCCAAGAGAGCAGTACTTC CASSADRGPREQYF
TRBJ2-1 TRBD1 many TRBV5-6 TGTGCCAGCAGCTTGAGGGACAGGCCATACAATGAGCAGTTCTTC CASSLRDRPYNEQFF
TRBJ1-2 . many TRBV6-2/TRBV6-3 TGTGCCAGCAGTTCTACAGGCCTCCTTAACTATGGCTACACCTTC CASSSTGLLNYGYTF
TRBJ2-1 TRBD2 many TRBV19 TGTGCCAGTAGTAGACTTTCCGGGACTAGCCTTAATGAGCAGTTCTTC CASSRLSGTSLNEQFF
TRBJ2-1 TRBD1 . TRBV5-1 TGCGCCAGCAGCTTGGTTGTCTCACAGGGGGCCTCCTACAATGAGCAGTTCTTC CASSLVVSQGASYNEQFF
TRBJ2-3 . . TRBV7-2 TGTGCCAGCGGTTTGGGGTACTTAACTAGCACAGATACGCAGTATTTT CASGLGYLTSTDTQYF
TRBJ2-5 . many TRBV20-1 TGCAGTGCTAGACCCCGGCTCCAGGAGACCCAGTACTTC CSARPRLQETQYF
TRBJ1-2 . many TRBV7-2 TGTGCCAGCAGCTTAGGAGTGGACTATGGCTACACCTTC CASSLGVDYGYTF
TRBJ2-1 TRBD2 . TRBV7-9 TGTGCCAGCAGCTTAGGAAGCGGGAGCAGCCTCAATGAGCAGTTCTTC CASSLGSGSSLNEQFF
TRBJ2-7 TRBD1 . TRBV9 TGTGCCAGCAGCGTAGGCGACAGGGGAGATACCTACGAGCAGTACTTC CASSVGDRGDTYEQYF
TRBJ1-4 . many TRBV7-8 TGTGCCAGCAGCTTTATTTTGTTGGTTGGGGGGGCTTATATTGAAAAACTGTTTTTT CASSFILLVGGAYIEKLFF
TRBJ1-1 . many TRBV4-3 TGCGCCAGCAGCCCCCTATCCGGGAGCCCGAACACTGAAGCTTTCTTT CASSPLSGSPNTEAFF
TRBJ2-3 TRBD2 many TRBV6-1 TGTGCCAGCAGTGGACTAGCGGGTCCTAGCACAGATACGCAGTATTTT CASSGLAGPSTDTQYF
TRBJ1-5 TRBD1 many TRBV2 TGTGCCAGCAGTTCGGACAGGGGCAATCAGCCCCAGCATTTT CASSSDRGNQPQHF
TRBJ2-3 . . TRBV20-1 TGCAGTGCTATATCGGCGAAGGGCCGATCCAGAAGCACAGATACGCAGTATTTT CSAISAKGRSRSTDTQYF
TRBJ2-1 TRBD2 many TRBV11-3 TGTGCCAGCAGCTCAAGACTAGCGGGAGGTGCCAATGAGCAGTTCTTC CASSSRLAGGANEQFF
TRBJ2-7 TRBD2 few TRBV12-3/TRBV12-4 TGTGCCAGCAGTTCCGGGGGTCGGACTAGCAGCTACGAGCAGTACTTC CASSSGGRTSSYEQYF
TRBJ2-3 . many TRBV7-8 TGTGCCAGCAGCTTACCCCCGCTGCGACACTCCAGCACAGATACGCAGTATTTT CASSLPPLRHSSTDTQYF
TRBJ2-3 TRBD2 many TRBV20-1 TGCAGTGCGAGCGGGAGGGCCTTTTTTGGTGATACGCAGTATTTT CSASGRAFFGDTQYF
TRBJ2-7 TRBD1 few TRBV19 TGTGCCAGTAGTACGCCACAGGGGGCCTCCTACGAGCAGTACTTC CASSTPQGASYEQYF
TRBJ1-1 . many TRBV5-5 TGTGCCAGCAGCAGTGCAAGGACGGAGAACACTGAAGCTTTCTTT CASSSARTENTEAFF
TRBJ2-6 TRBD1 few TRBV29-1 TGCAGCGTTGCAGGGGGAGCCTACTCTGGGGCCAACGTCCTGACTTTC CSVAGGAYSGANVLTF
TRBJ2-1 . few TRBV30 TGTGCCTGGAGTACGGACCTAAACTCCTACAATGAGCAGTTCTTC CAWSTDLNSYNEQFF
TRBJ1-5 . . TRBV6-1 TGTGCCAGCAGCCCCCAGGGCCGTTTGAGTAATCAGCCCCAGCATTTT CASSPQGRLSNQPQHF
TRBJ2-1 . many TRBV12-3/TRBV12-4 TGTGCCAGCAGTTTCCGGGGGCTAGCGGCCGCCTACAATGAGCAGTTCTTC CASSFRGLAAAYNEQFF
TRBJ1-2 TRBD1 many TRBV12-3/TRBV12-4 TGTGCCAGCAGGGCGACAGGGGTCGCCCCTGGCTACACCTTC CASRATGVAPGYTF
TRBJ1-6 TRBD1 . TRBV2 TGTGCCAGCAGTCCCATCTTGGACAGGGAATCTTCACCCCTCCACTTT CASSPILDRESSPLHF
TRBJ1-1 . many TRBV6-1 TGTGCCAGCAGTGCCGCCGGGGTTCCTCGAGCTTTCTTT CASSAAGVPRAFF
TRBJ1-2 . many TRBV4-3 TGCGCCAGCAGCCAAGATGACCGGATCTCCGGCTACACCTTC CASSQDDRISGYTF
TRBJ1-2 . many TRBV29-1 TGCAGCGCCGAGAGCCTATTGAGTCCAGGGACTCTCTATGGCTACACCTTC CSAESLLSPGTLYGYTF
TRBJ2-3 . few TRBV20-1 TGCAGTGCTAGAGGGGGGAGAGGAGTTGGCACAGATACGCAGTATTTT CSARGGRGVGTDTQYF
TRBJ1-2 . many TRBV2 TGTGCCAGCAGGACCCCCCCTGGGGAGCCCCGGGCGGGCTATGGCTACACCTTC CASRTPPGEPRAGYGYTF
TRBJ1-2 . many TRBV13 TGTGCCAGCAGCTACCGGACAGCCTATGGCTACACCTTC CASSYRTAYGYTF
TRBJ2-1 . many TRBV6-2/TRBV6-3 TGTGCCAGCAGTTTACGCCCTCAAACCGGGTCTCGGGCCCCCAATGAGCAGTTCTTC CASSLRPQTGSRAPNEQFF
TRBJ1-1 . many TRBV2 TGTGCCAGCAGTGTCGGGGACCAGTCTGTCCAGGTGGATGAAGCTTTCTTT CASSVGDQSVQVDEAFF
TRBJ2-7 TRBD2 many TRBV19 TGTGCCAGTAGTACAACTAGCGGGGAGTTCTACGAGCAGTACTTC CASSTTSGEFYEQYF